This section outlines one T cell receptor beta chain sequence together with its context. Its antigen is unidentified. TCRdb's table, derived via immunoSEQ multiplex PCR, lists solely in-frame clones and lacks some. The sample comprises 100,000 or so clones, roughly 90% of which are singletons, and roughly 2.5% rests with the top ten. The sample belongs to a study of T cell responses to AZD1222 COVID-19 vaccine. Study-level background: Timing groups of about 4 and about 12 weeks for second doses were pooled. Points from the study as a whole: Repertoire sampling occurred only after the peak T cell response. Within unmutated variant regions lay the reported targets of nearly half of spike-specific TCRs. Spike-specific TCR depth and breadth grew after two AZD1222 doses.

Germline-derived CDR1 and CDR2 are SEHNR and FQNEAQ (reference sequence). J gave up 0 bases and V 6 bases, and 8 bases lay outside the gene matches. The CDR3 length is 16 residues. The TCR sequence derives from an adult in good health. The chain combines TRBV7-9 with TRBJ1-3; 7 nucleotides line up with TRBD1. The sequences come from peripheral blood, collected on day 0 of AZD1222 vaccination. In DNA, the CDR3 is TGTGCCAGCAGAGATAACAGGGGCCACTCTGGAAACACCATATATTTT. Translated, it gives CASRDNRGHSGNTIYF.